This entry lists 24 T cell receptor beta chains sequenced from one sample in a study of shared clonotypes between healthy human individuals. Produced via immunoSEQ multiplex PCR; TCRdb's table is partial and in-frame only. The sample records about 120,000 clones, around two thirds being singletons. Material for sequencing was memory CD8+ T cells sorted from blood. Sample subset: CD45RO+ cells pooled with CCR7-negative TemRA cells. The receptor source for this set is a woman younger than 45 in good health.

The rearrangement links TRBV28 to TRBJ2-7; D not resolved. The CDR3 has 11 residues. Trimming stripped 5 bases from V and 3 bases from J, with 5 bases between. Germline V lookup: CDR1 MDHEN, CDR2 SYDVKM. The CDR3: CASSPHYEQYF. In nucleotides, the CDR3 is TGTGCCAGCAGTCCCCACTACGAGCAGTACTTC.

The CDR3 here is CASSSPVGGNRELFF. CDR3 sequence (DNA): TGTGCCAGCAGCTCCCCCGTCGGCGGGAATAGGGAGCTGTTTTTT. The chain recombines TRBV5-4 with TRBJ2-2, with D possibly being TRBD2 (6 bases). The CDR3 runs to 15 residues. CDR1 and CDR2 from the germline V gene are SGHNT and YYREEE (reference sequence). Trimming pared 3 bases from V and 9 bases from J, leaving 18 bases between.

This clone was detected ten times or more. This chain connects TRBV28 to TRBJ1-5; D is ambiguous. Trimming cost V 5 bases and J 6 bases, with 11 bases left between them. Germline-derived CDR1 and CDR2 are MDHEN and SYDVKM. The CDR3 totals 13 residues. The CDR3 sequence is CASSDTRTQPQHF. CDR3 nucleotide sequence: TGTGCCAGCAGTGACACCCGCACTCAGCCCCAGCATTTT.

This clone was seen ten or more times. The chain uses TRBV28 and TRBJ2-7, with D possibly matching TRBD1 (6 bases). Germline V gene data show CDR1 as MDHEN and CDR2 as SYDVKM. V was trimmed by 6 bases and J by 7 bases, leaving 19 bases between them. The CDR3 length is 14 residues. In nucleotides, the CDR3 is TGTGCCAGCAGCCATAGGGACACCAGTTGGGAGCAGTACTTC. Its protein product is CASSHRDTSWEQYF.

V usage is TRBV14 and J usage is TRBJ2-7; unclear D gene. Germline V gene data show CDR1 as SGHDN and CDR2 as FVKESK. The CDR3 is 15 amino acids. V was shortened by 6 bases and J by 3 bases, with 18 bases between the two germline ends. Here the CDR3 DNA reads TGTGCCAGCAGTCCGGTGGGATTGGGCCTCTACGAGCAGTACTTC. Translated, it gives CASSPVGLGLYEQYF.

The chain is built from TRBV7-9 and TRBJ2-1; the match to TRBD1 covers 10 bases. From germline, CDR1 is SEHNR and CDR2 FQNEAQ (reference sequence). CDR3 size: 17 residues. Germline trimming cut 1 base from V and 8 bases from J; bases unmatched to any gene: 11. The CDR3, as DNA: TGTGCCAGCAGCTTAGTTGTTTGGGACAGGGGCTTCGATGAGCAGTTCTTC. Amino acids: CASSLVVWDRGFDEQFF.

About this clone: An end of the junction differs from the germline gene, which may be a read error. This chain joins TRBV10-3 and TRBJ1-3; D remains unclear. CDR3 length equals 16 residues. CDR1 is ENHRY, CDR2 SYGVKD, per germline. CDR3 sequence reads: CASSESRPFSGNTIYF. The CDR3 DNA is TGTGCCAGCAGTGAGTCCCGGCCGTTCTCTGGAAACACCATATATTTT.

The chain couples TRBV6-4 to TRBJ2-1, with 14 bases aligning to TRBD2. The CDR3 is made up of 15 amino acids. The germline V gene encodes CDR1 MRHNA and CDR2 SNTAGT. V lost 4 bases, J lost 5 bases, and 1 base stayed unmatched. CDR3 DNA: TGTGCCAGCAGTGTGGGACTAGCGGGAGACAATGAGCAGTTCTTC. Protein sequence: CASSVGLAGDNEQFF.

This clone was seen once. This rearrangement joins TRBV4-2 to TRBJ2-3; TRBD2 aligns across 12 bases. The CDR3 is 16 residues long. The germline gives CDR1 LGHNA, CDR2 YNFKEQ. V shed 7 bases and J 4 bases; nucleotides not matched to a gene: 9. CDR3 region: CASTATSGSSPDTQYF. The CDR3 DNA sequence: TGTGCCAGCACTGCGACTAGCGGGAGTTCCCCAGATACGCAGTATTTT.

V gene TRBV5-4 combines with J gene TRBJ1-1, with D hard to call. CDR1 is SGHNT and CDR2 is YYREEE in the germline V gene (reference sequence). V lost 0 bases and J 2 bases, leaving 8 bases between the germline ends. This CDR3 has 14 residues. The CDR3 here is CASSLAGANTEAFF. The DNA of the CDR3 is TGTGCCAGCAGCTTGGCAGGAGCTAACACTGAAGCTTTCTTT.

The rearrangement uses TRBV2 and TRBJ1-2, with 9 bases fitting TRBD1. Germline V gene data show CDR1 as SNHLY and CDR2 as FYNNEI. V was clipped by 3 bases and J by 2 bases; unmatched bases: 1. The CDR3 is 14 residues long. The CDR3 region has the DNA TGTGCCAGCAGTGATGGACAGGGGAACTATGGCTACACCTTC. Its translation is CASSDGQGNYGYTF.

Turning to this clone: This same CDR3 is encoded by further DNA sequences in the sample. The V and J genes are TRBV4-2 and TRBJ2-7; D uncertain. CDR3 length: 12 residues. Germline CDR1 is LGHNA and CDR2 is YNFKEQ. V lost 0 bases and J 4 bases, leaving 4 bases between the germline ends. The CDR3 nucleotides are TGTGCCAGCAGCCAAGAGGGGTACGAGCAGTACTTC. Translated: CASSQEGYEQYF.

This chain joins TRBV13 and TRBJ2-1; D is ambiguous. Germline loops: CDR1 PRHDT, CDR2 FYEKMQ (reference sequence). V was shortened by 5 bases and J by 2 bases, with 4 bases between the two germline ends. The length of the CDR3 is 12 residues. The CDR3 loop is CASSEPYNEQFF. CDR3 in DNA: TGTGCCAGCAGCGAGCCCTACAATGAGCAGTTCTTC.

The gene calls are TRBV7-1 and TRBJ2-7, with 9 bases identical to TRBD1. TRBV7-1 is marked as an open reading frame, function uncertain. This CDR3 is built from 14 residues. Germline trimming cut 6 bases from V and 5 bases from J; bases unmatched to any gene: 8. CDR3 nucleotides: TGTGCCAGCAGTCTCACACAGGGGGCTGACGAGCAGTACTTC. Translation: CASSLTQGADEQYF.

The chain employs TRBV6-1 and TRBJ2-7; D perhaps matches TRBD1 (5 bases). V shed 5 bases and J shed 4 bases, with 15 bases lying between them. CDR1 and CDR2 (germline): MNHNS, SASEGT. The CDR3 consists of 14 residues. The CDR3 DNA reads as TGTGCCAGCAGTCCTCAGTTCGACAGTTACGAGCAGTACTTC. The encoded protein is CASSPQFDSYEQYF.

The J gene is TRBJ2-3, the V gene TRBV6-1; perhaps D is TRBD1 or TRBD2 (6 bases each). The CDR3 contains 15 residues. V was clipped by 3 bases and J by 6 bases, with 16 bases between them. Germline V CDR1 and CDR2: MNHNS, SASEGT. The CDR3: CASSDSGRGGDTQYF. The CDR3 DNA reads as TGTGCCAGCAGTGACTCGGGCAGGGGAGGTGATACGCAGTATTTT.

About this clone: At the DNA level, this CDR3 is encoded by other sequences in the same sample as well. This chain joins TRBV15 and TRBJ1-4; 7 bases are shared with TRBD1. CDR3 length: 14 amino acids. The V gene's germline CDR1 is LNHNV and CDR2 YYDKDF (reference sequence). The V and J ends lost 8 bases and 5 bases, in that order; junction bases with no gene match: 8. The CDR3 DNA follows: TGTGCCACCTCAACCGGGACAGAAAATGAAAAACTGTTTTTT. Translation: CATSTGTENEKLFF.

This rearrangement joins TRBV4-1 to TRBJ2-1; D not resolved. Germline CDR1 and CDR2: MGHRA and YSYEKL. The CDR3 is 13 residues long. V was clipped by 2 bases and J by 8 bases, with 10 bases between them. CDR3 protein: CASSQRASDEQFF. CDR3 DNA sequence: TGCGCCAGCAGCCAAAGGGCCTCGGATGAGCAGTTCTTC.

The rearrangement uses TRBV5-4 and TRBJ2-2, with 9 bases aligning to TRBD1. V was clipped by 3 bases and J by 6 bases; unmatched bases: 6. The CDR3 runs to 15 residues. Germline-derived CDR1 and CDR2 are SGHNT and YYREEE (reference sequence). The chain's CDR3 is CASSSSRDRAGELFF. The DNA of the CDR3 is TGTGCCAGCAGCTCGTCCCGGGACAGGGCCGGGGAGCTGTTTTTT.

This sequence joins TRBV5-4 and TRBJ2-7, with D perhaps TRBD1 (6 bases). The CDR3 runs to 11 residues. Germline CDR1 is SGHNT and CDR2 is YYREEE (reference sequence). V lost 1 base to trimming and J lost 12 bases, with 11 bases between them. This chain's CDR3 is CASSLKGQTYF. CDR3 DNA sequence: TGTGCCAGCAGCTTGAAGGGACAAACGTACTTC.

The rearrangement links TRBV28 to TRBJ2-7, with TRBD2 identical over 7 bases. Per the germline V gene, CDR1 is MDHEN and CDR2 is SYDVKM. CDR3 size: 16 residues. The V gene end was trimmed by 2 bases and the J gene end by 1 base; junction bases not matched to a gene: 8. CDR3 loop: CASSLSGWGGSYEQYF. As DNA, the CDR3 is TGTGCCAGCAGTTTAAGTGGTTGGGGGGGGTCCTACGAGCAGTACTTC.

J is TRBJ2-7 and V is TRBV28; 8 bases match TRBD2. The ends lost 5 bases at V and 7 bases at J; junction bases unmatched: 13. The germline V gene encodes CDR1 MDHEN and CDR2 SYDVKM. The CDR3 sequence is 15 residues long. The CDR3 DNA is TGTGCCAGCAGTGTGTTAGCGGGACTTGTTGTAGAGCAGTACTTC. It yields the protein CASSVLAGLVVEQYF.

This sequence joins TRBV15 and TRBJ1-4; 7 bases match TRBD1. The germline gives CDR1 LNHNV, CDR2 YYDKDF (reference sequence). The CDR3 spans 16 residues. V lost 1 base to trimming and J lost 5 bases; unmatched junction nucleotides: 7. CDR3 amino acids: CATSRGRQGSNEKLFF. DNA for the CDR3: TGTGCCACCAGCAGAGGCCGACAGGGAAGCAATGAAAAACTGTTTTTT.

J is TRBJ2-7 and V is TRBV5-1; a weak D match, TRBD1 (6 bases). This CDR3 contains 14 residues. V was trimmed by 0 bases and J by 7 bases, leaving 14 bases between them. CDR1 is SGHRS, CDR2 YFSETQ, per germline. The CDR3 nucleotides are TGCGCCAGCAGCTTGGGGACAGCCGGGTTGGAGCAGTACTTC. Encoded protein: CASSLGTAGLEQYF. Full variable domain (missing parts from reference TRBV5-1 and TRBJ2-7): KAGVTQTPRYLIKTRGQQVTLSCSPISGHRSVSWYQQTPGQGLQFLFEYFSETQRNKGNFPGRFSGRQFSNSRSEMNVSTLELGDSALYLCASSLGTAGLEQYFGPGTRLTVT.